Here is one T cell receptor (beta chain) with its context. The antigen it recognizes is unknown. No much larger clone is present one base from it, and per-base qualities are unavailable. The sample is drawn from a study of a mutant IDH1 vaccine in newly diagnosed glioma (dated by TCRdb to the early 2020s). Context from the whole study: Vaccination began 4-6 weeks after radiotherapy alone, or alongside temozolomide cycles in the chemotherapy-containing groups. The 32 treated patients were approximately 62% male and around 40% female, with a mean age of about 38 years. Prior to enrollment, standard therapy consisting of radiotherapy alone, temozolomide alone, or radiochemotherapy with temozolomide had been administered to patients, with the combination being received by most patients. The week-35 safety follow-up was designated visit V12, and the week-47 end of study was designated visit V13. Peripheral blood samples were drawn at six visits, namely V03 (baseline), V05, V07, V10, V12 and V13. Longitudinal TCRB deep sequencing was performed for about two dozen treated patients wherever samples were available for exploratory analyses. What the work shows at the level of the full study, not this receptor alone: Selection of PBMC samples for TCRB deep sequencing was based on availability. No apparent relationship was observed between pseudoprogression and alterations in the top peripheral T cell clonotypes detected by TCRB sequencing. According to the authors, sample limitations meant that analyses of patient blood samples could not be reproduced. Across multiple MHC alleles, vaccine-induced immune responses were seen in more than 80% of patients.

What the time point label conveys for this sample: week 35, safety follow-up. Each vaccine dose was 300 ug of a 20-mer mutant IDH1 peptide in Montanide, given subcutaneously with topical imiquimod. Eight vaccinations were administered to patients in weeks 1, 3, 5, 7, 11, 15, 19 and 23, corresponding to visits V03 through V10. The donors had newly diagnosed IDH1-mutant astrocytomas of WHO grade 3 or 4 that showed loss of nuclear ATRX. The samples were drawn from NOA16, a multicentre, single-arm, open-label phase I trial in Germany that tested a mutant IDH1 peptide vaccine in humans for the first time. Genomic DNA for TCRB sequencing was extracted from EDTA blood using the DNeasy Blood and Tissue Kit. The receptor library was made with the immunoSEQ multiplex PCR assay. Rearranged TCR beta chain sequences were amplified using the hsTCRB Kit according to the manufacturer's protocol. An Illumina MiSeq was used to sequence the TCRB libraries. In the original analysis: Demultiplexing, trimming and gene mapping were performed with the kit vendor's proprietary platform. Sourced from immuneACCESS, this table was stored by TCRdb with only in-frame sequences that have V and J called. A share of the clones is absent; for the studies checked, an unresolved V gene accounts for under half, and the remainder has no known explanation. V and J calls plus clone size are reproduced from that table; the DNA served to infer D and trimming. Present in this sample are approximately 30,000 clones, under 85% of which were seen just once. Approximately 8.5% of the sample comes from the top ten.

This clonotype originated in a woman under 40 with glioma. Some clones in this sample may be carry-over from other donors' samples. The specimen was PBMCs, collected from a glioma patient whose treatment included an IDH1 peptide vaccine.

The CDR3 region reads CASSQTPGLLSGYTF. The DNA sequence is given as TGTGCCAGCAGCCAAACTCCAGGGCTCTTATCTGGCTACACCTTC. This receptor chain uses TRBV14 and TRBJ1-2; a tentative D call is TRBD1 (5 bases match). The CDR3 covers 15 residues, taking in both the cysteine and the phenylalanine. The CDR3 DNA has 45 bases and is translated from base 1. V sheds 2 bases and J sheds 7 bases, leaving 17 bases between their ends. The germline V gene yields SGHDN for CDR1 and FVKESK for CDR2. Reference TRBV14 and TRBJ1-2 genes cover what lies past the CDR3, so the full variable domain is EAGVTQFPSHSVIEKGQTVTLRCDPISGHDNLYWYRRVMGKEIKFLLHFVKESKQDESGMPNNRFLAERTGGTYSTLKVQPAELEDSGVYFCASSQTPGLLSGYTFGSGTRLTVV.